This TCR beta chain was sequenced during a study of blood T cell repertoires in COVID-19. Study-wide context: Collection of acute and convalescent COVID-19 samples took place in the United States, Italy and Spain. Nucleic acid was either cDNA or gDNA, and it came from T cells, B-cell-depleted T cells, or PBMCs.

This CDR3 region has 16 residues. V lost 5 bases, J lost 1 base, and 15 bases lay in between. The germline V gene encodes CDR1 MNHEY and CDR2 SVGEGT. In the authors' methods: Amplification from reference gene primers served as the basis for estimated nucleated cell counts. Produced via immunoSEQ multiplex PCR; TCRdb's table is partial and in-frame only. That table supplies the V and J calls and clone size; D and trimming were determined from the DNA. Seen here are about 44,000 clones, 87% observed once, and the top ten hold around 4.5%. The specimen was peripheral blood. This receptor was identified in a human donor in a cohort sampled during active COVID-19. This chain links TRBV6-2 or TRBV6-3 with TRBJ1-5, with unresolved D. In nucleotides, the CDR3 is TGTGCCAGCAGTCCACCGAGAGGAATGAGCAATCAGCCCCAGCATTTT. Amino acid sequence: CASSPPRGMSNQPQHF.